This T cell receptor (beta chain) was obtained from a study of T cell repertoires in ileal Crohn's disease. In the study overall: About half received postoperative treatment, under 14 with thiopurines and around 18 anti-TNF. The M6 sample came from neoterminal ileum during colonoscopy after surgery.

This CDR3 spans 15 amino acids. Germline CDR1 SGHTA, CDR2 FQGNSA. V was clipped by 3 bases and J by 0 bases, with 9 bases between them. Each sample's TCRB immunosequencing used 500 to 550 nanograms of biopsy DNA. This table comes from immunoSEQ multiplex PCR, and its TCRdb copy is limited to in-frame clones, with some not included. Found here are several thousand clones, roughly 82% of them singletons; the top ten hold roughly 4.5%. Noted time point: neoterminal ileum biopsy at postoperative endoscopy, about 6 months after surgery. Source material: ileal tissue. The receptor comes from an adult with Crohn's disease. The chain carries TRBV7-2 and TRBJ1-3, with D maybe TRBD1 (6 bases). CDR3 region: CASSFGQYSGNTIYF. As DNA, the CDR3 is TGTGCCAGCAGCTTCGGACAGTACTCTGGAAACACCATATATTTT.